This T cell receptor (beta chain) is drawn from a study of CD8 T cells in Susac syndrome. FACS enriched CD8+ TEMRA cells, while bulk CD8+ and CD4+ were negatively isolated. CDR1 is DFQATT, CDR2 SNEGSKA, per germline (reference sequence). CDR3 length: 14 amino acids. V shed 3 bases, J shed 5 bases, and the junction held 5 bases outside the gene matches. Reverse transcription of about 0.5 to 1 ug RNA was carried out with random hexamers. It was immunoSEQ multiplex PCR that amplified TCR beta CDR3 across 54 Vbeta and 13 Jbeta. TCRdb redid the calling of the immunoSEQ multiplex PCR reads with MiXCR, one entry per CDR3 protein. The sample includes 110,000 or so distinct CDR3 sequences, roughly 93% of them seen just once.

The receptor was isolated from a human donor with multiple sclerosis. Source material: CD4+ T cells from PBMCs. The chain has TRBV20-1 and TRBJ1-5; the match to TRBD1 covers 9 bases. The CDR3 coding sequence is TGCAGTGCTAGTGAGGACAGGGGTTATCAGCCCCAGCATTTT. Translation: CSASEDRGYQPQHF.